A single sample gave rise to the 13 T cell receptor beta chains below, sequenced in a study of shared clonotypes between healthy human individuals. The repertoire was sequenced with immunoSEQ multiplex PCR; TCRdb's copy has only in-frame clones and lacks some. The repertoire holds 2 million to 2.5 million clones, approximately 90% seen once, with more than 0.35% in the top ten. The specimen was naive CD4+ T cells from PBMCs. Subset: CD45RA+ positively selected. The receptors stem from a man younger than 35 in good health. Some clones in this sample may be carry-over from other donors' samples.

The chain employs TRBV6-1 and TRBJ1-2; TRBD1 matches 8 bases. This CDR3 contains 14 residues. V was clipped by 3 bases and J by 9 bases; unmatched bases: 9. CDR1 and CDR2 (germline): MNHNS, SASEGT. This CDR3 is CASSDGQRTGSYTF. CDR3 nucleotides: TGTGCCAGCAGTGACGGCCAACGGACAGGGAGCTACACCTTC.

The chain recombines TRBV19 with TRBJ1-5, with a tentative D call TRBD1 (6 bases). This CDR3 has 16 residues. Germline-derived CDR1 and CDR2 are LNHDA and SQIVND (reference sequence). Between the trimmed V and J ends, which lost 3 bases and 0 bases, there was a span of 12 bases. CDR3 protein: CASSIPGQYSNQPQHF. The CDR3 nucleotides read TGTGCCAGTAGTATTCCCGGACAGTATAGCAATCAGCCCCAGCATTTT.

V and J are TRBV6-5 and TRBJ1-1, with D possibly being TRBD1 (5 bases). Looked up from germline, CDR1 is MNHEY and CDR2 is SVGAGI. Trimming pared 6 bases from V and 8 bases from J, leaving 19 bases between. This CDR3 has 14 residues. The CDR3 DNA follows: TGTGCCAGCAGGCAAAATGGGGGTGGATTCGAAGCTTTCTTT. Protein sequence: CASRQNGGGFEAFF.

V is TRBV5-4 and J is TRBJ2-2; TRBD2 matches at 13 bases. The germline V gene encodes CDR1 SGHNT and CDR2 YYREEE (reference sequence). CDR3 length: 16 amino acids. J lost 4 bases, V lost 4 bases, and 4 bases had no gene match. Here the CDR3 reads CASSVGLAGVTGELFF. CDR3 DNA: TGTGCCAGCAGCGTAGGACTAGCGGGAGTCACCGGGGAGCTGTTTTTT. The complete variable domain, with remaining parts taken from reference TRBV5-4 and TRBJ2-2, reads ETGVTQSPTHLIKTRGQQVTLRCSSQSGHNTVSWYQQALGQGPQFIFQYYREEENGRGNFPPRFSGLQFPNYSSELNVNALELDDSALYLCASSVGLAGVTGELFFGEGSRLTVL.

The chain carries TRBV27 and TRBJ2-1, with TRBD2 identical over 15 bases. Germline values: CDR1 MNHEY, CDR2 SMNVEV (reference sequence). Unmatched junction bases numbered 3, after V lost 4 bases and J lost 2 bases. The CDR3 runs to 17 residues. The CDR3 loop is CASSSRTSGRAYNEQFF. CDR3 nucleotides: TGTGCCAGCAGTTCCCGGACTAGCGGGAGGGCCTACAATGAGCAGTTCTTC.

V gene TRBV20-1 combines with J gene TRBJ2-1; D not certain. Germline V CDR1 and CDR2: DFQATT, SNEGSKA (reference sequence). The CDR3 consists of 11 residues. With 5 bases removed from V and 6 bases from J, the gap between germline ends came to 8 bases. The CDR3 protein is CSAGRSNEQFF. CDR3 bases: TGCAGTGCTGGGCGAAGCAATGAGCAGTTCTTC.

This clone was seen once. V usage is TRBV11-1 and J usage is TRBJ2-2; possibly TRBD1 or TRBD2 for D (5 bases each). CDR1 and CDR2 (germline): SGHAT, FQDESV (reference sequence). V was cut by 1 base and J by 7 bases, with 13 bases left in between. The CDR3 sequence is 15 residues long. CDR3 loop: CASSLVWGTVGELFF. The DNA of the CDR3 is TGTGCCAGCAGCTTAGTCTGGGGGACCGTCGGGGAGCTGTTTTTT.

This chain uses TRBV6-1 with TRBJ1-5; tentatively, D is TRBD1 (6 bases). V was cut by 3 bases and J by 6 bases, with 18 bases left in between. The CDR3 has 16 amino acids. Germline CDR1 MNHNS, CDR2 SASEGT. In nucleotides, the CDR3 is TGTGCCAGCAGTGAGACGGGGGCCGGGGTAGGTCAGCCCCAGCATTTT. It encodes CASSETGAGVGQPQHF.

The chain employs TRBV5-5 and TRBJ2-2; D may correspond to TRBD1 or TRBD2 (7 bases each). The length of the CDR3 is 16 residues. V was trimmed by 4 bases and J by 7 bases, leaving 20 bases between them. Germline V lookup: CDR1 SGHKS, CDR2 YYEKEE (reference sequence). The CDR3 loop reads CASSPTLDRDYGELFF. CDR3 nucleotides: TGTGCCAGCAGCCCGACGCTTGACAGGGACTACGGGGAGCTGTTTTTT.

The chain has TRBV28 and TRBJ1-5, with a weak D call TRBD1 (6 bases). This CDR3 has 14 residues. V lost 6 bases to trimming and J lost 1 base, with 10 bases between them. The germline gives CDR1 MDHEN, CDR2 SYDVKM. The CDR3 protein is CASRPGQSNQPQHF. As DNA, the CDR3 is TGTGCCAGCAGACCCGGACAGAGCAATCAGCCCCAGCATTTT. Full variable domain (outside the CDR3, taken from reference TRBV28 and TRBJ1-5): DVKVTQSSRYLVKRTGEKVFLECVQDMDHENMFWYRQDPGLGLRLIYFSYDVKMKEKGDIPEGYSVSREKKERFSLILESASTNQTSMYLCASRPGQSNQPQHFGDGTRLSIL.

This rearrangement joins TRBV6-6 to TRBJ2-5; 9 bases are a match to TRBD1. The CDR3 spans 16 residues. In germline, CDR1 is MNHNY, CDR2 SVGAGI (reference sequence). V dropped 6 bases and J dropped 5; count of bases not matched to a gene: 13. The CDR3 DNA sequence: TGTGCCAGCAGCCGTCTAGGACAGGGGCTGGGGGAGACCCAGTACTTC. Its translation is CASSRLGQGLGETQYF.

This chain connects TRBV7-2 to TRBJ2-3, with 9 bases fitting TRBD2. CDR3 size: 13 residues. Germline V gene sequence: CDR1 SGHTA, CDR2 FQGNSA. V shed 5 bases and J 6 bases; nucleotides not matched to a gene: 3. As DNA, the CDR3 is TGTGCCAGCAGCCATAGCGGGAGTGATACGCAGTATTTT. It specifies CASSHSGSDTQYF.

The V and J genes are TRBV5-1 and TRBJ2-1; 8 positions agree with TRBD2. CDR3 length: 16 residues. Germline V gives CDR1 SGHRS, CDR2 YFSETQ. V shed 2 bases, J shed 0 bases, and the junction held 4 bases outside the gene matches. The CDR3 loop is CASSFPAGASYNEQFF. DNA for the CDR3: TGCGCCAGCAGCTTCCCAGCGGGAGCCTCCTACAATGAGCAGTTCTTC.